The sequence of this T cell receptor beta chain was determined in a study of blood T cell repertoires in COVID-19. In its sample, this clone was seen once. J gave up 7 bases and V 3 bases, and 2 bases lay outside the gene matches. Germline values: CDR1 SNHLY, CDR2 FYNNEI. This CDR3 is built from 12 residues. Which cohort a participant joined came from the clinical history participants gave. Either two negative PCRs, clearance, or symptom resolution qualified Cohort 3 donors as recovered. This table comes from immunoSEQ multiplex PCR, and its TCRdb copy is limited to in-frame clones, with some not included. Counted here are 250,000 to 350,000 clones, 85% to 90% occurring once; the ten biggest clones make up around 2%.

The genes are TRBV2 and TRBJ1-1; 7 bases are a match to TRBD1. The receptor comes from a woman under 30 who had recovered from COVID-19. The sample taken for sequencing was PBMCs or T cells enriched from blood (not recorded which). CDR3 bases: TGTGCCAGCAGTGATGGGACAGTTGAAGCTTTCTTT. This codes for CASSDGTVEAFF.